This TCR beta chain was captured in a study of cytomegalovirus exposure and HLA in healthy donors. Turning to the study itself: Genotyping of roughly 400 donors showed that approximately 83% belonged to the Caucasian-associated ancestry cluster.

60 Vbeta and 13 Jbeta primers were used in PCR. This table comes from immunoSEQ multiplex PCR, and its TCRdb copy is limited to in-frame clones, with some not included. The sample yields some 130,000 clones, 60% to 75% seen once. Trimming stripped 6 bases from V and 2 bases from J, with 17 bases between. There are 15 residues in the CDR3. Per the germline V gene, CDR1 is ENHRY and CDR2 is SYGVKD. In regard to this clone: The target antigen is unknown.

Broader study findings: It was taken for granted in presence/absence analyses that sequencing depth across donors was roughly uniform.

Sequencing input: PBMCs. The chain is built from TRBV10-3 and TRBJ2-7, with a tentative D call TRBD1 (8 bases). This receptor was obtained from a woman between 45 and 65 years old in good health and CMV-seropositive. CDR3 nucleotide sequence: TGTGCCATCAGCGGACAGGGAGGGAGGACCTACGAGCAGTACTTC. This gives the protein CAISGQGGRTYEQYF.